This T cell receptor (beta chain) was recovered during a study of response to subunit inactivated influenza vaccine. MiXCR was run by TCRdb on the RT-PCR reads, yielding one entry per CDR3 protein. The table shows hundreds of thousands of distinct CDR3 sequences, with about an eighth occurring only once. This clonotype was seen more than once but under ten times. The origin of this receptor is a man aged 50-60 years who received an inactivated influenza vaccine. Sequenced material: PBMCs from blood, taken on the day of vaccination.

The CDR3 bases are TGTGCCAGTAGTAAAGCAGGGGGCGCGACCGGGGAGCTGTTTTTT. Translated, it gives CASSKAGGATGELFF. J is TRBJ2-2 and V is TRBV19; 8 bases line up with TRBD1. There are 15 residues in the CDR3. The V gene end was trimmed by 4 bases and the J gene end by 5 bases; junction bases not matched to a gene: 6. Germline assignment: CDR1 LNHDA and CDR2 SQIVND (reference sequence).